This T cell receptor beta chain was found in a study of cytomegalovirus exposure and HLA in healthy donors. Germline V lookup: CDR1 SGHRS, CDR2 YFSETQ. V shed 0 bases and J shed 1 base, with 14 bases lying between them. The length of the CDR3 is 16 residues. Use of 60 Vbeta and 13 Jbeta primers characterized the PCR. Using immunoSEQ multiplex PCR, the repertoire was profiled, and TCRdb retains in-frame clones only, with some absent. The sample table sets out about 140,000 clones. This receptor was taken from a man aged 35 to 55 in good health and CMV-seronegative. The chain carries TRBV5-1 and TRBJ2-7; TRBD2 is a possible D gene (6 bases). Material: PBMCs. The CDR3 DNA is TGCGCCAGCAGCTTGGATCCGGGACTGACGTCCTACGAGCAGTACTTC. Translating gives CASSLDPGLTSYEQYF.